The 2 T cell receptor beta chains in this list originate from one sample, sequenced in a study of OX40 agonist ivuxolimab in advanced cancers. TCRdb keeps only in-frame clones here, not all; method: immunoSEQ multiplex PCR. The sample lists around 70,000 clones; roughly four fifths were seen once. The sequences come from CD4+ or CD8+ T cells sorted from blood, collected in a trial of the OX40 agonist ivuxolimab. All receptors come from an adult with an advanced solid tumor such as melanoma, head and neck, liver or kidney cancer.

The chain combines TRBV7-9 with TRBJ2-1; 14 bases map to TRBD2. The CDR3 sequence is 17 residues long. Trimming at V came to 1 base and at J to 4 bases, leaving 3 bases not matched to a gene. Germline V gene lookup returns CDR1 SEHNR and CDR2 FQNEAQ (reference sequence). CDR3 nucleotide sequence: TGTGCCAGCAGCTTAGGGACTAGCGGGAGGAAGTACAATGAGCAGTTCTTC. Translated: CASSLGTSGRKYNEQFF.

J is TRBJ1-2 and V is TRBV28; 9 nucleotides agree with TRBD1. This CDR3 spans 13 amino acids. The V gene's germline CDR1 is MDHEN and CDR2 SYDVKM. V dropped 6 bases and J dropped 8; count of bases not matched to a gene: 7. CDR3 nucleotide sequence: TGTGCCAGCAGCGCCACAGGGGGCTACGGCTACACCTTC. Protein: CASSATGGYGYTF.